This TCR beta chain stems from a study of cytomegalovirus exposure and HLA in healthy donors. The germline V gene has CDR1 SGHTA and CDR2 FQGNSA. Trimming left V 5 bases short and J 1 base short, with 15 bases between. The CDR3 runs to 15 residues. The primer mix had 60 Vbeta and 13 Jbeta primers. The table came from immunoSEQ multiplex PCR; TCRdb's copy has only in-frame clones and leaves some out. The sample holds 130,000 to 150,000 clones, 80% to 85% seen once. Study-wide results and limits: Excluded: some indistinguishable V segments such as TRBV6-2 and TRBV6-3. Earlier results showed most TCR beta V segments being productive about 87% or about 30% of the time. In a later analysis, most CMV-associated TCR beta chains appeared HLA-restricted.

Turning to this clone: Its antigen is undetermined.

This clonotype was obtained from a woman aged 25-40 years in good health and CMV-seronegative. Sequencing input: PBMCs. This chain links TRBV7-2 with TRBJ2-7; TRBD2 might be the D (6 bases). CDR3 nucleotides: TGTGCCAGCAGCGTAGGTGAGGCGGGGTCCTACGAGCAGTACTTC. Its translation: CASSVGEAGSYEQYF.